The rows below give T cell receptor beta chains drawn from one sample of a study of T cell repertoires in cytomegalovirus infection. MiXCR was run by TCRdb on the reads, yielding one entry per CDR3 protein. The table has about 300,000 distinct CDR3 sequences, roughly a tenth seen once. The sequencing sample was made of PBMCs. The source of these receptors is a human donor in good health (CMV status not recorded). Some clones in this sample may be carry-over from other donors' samples. CDR3s include the opening cysteine and the closing phenylalanine or tryptophan. A D gene is named only where the DNA matches it firmly. Only some rows state a clone size, as once, few, many or a class for expanded clones.

v_gene	abundance	d_gene	j_gene	CDR3nt	CDR3aa
TRBV7-6	many	-	TRBJ1-5	TGTGCCAGCAGCTTCTGGACAGTGAACAATCAGCCCCAGCATTTT	CASSFWTVNNQPQHF
TRBV2	-	TRBD2	TRBJ2-1	TGTGCCAGCAGTGAAGTCAGAGTAGCGGGGGGTCAGTACAATGAGCAGTTCTTC	CASSEVRVAGGQYNEQFF
TRBV29-1	many	-	TRBJ2-2	TGCAGCGTTGCCACCACCGGGGAGCTGTTTTTT	CSVATTGELFF
TRBV20-1	few	TRBD1	TRBJ1-1	TGCAGTGCCCAAAGGGGGCAGGGCACTGAAGCTTTCTTT	CSAQRGQGTEAFF
TRBV5-1	-	-	TRBJ2-2	TGCGCCAGCAGCTTGAAAAGGGGGTCGAACACCGGGGAGCTGTTTTTT	CASSLKRGSNTGELFF
TRBV6-5	-	-	TRBJ1-5	TGTGCCAGCAGCCCCTCCTCGACAAATTTCCAGCCCCAGCATTTT	CASSPSSTNFQPQHF
TRBV10-3	few	TRBD1	TRBJ2-5	TGTGCCATCAGTGAGCCGAAGACAGGGCGGGAGACCCAGTACTTC	CAISEPKTGRETQYF
TRBV20-1	many	TRBD1	TRBJ1-5	TGCAGTGCGTGGGACAGGGCGACCTTTGATCAGCCCCAGCATTTT	CSAWDRATFDQPQHF
TRBV7-9	many	-	TRBJ2-7	TGTGCCAGCAGCAGACTAGGGTCCTACGAGCAGTACTTC	CASSRLGSYEQYF
TRBV15	many	-	TRBJ2-5	TGTGCCACCAGCAGAGTCACAGGGAACCAAGAGACCCAGTACTTC	CATSRVTGNQETQYF
TRBV12-3/TRBV12-4	many	-	TRBJ1-5	TGTGCCAGCAGTTTCGAAGGGAGGGGCGGTCAGCCCCAGCATTTT	CASSFEGRGGQPQHF
TRBV7-2	-	-	TRBJ2-7	TGTGCCAGCAGCGAAGGCCCCCAGGGATACGAGCAGTACTTC	CASSEGPQGYEQYF
TRBV25-1	many	TRBD1	TRBJ2-7	TGTGCCACCTCGGGGACAGGGGTCTACGAGCAGTACTTC	CATSGTGVYEQYF
TRBV12-3/TRBV12-4	many	-	TRBJ2-1	TGTGCCAGCGTCAGTTTATTCAGGGGCTACAATGAGCAGTTCTTC	CASVSLFRGYNEQFF
TRBV20-1	many	-	TRBJ2-1	TGCAGTGCTAAGCCCCCGGGCAGGAGCTCCTACAATGAGCAGTTCTTC	CSAKPPGRSSYNEQFF
TRBV10-3	many	-	TRBJ2-1	TGTGCCATCACCTCGGAGCCCCAGGGCCCCAATGAGCAGTTCTTC	CAITSEPQGPNEQFF
TRBV2	many	-	TRBJ2-5	TGTGCCAGCAACTTAGGGGACCAAGAGACCCAGTACTTC	CASNLGDQETQYF
TRBV14	once	-	TRBJ2-5	TGTGCCAGCAGCCAAGAAGCTTTCTACCAAGAGACCCAGTACTTC	CASSQEAFYQETQYF
TRBV18	few	-	TRBJ2-2	TGTGCCAGCTCACCACTTCCTACCCACACCGGGGAGCTGTTTTTT	CASSPLPTHTGELFF
TRBV2	many	-	TRBJ1-3	TGTGCCAGCAGTGAAGGGCCGGGGTTCGGAAACACCATATATTTT	CASSEGPGFGNTIYF
TRBV7-2	many	-	TRBJ1-1	TGTGCCAGCAGCTCCGTTGGGGGACGTACTGAAGCTTTCTTT	CASSSVGGRTEAFF
TRBV12-3/TRBV12-4	-	-	TRBJ1-3	TGTGCCAGCAACAAAAGAGGGGAATGGGGCTCTGGAAACACCATATATTTT	CASNKRGEWGSGNTIYF
TRBV19	many	TRBD1	TRBJ1-1	TGTGCCAGTAGTGAAACAGGGGGCCTGCCTAACACTGAAGCTTTCTTT	CASSETGGLPNTEAFF
TRBV20-1	once	-	TRBJ1-5	TGCAGTGCTAGAGATATCCATAGCAATCAGCCCCAGCATTTT	CSARDIHSNQPQHF
TRBV6-4	-	TRBD2	TRBJ2-3	TGTGCCAGCAGTGACTCCGCGGGGGGGTCCACAGATACGCAGTATTTT	CASSDSAGGSTDTQYF
TRBV7-8	few	TRBD2	TRBJ2-7	TGTGCCAGCAGCGGCAGGACTAGCGGGGGGGGGTACGAGCAGTACTTC	CASSGRTSGGGYEQYF
TRBV28	many	-	TRBJ1-1	TGTGCCAGCAGCCCGGGGGACACTGAAGCTTTCTTT	CASSPGDTEAFF
TRBV20-1	few	TRBD2	TRBJ2-1	TGCAGTGCTTCGACTAGCGGGGGGTCTCGGTTTTGGCATGAGCAGTTCTTC	CSASTSGGSRFWHEQFF
TRBV27	few	TRBD1	TRBJ1-2	TGTGCCAGCAGTTTGAAGCTTGGGACAGGGGGTTATGGCTACACCTTC	CASSLKLGTGGYGYTF
TRBV6-2/TRBV6-3	many	TRBD1	TRBJ1-1	TGTGCCGCCCGGGACAGGACTGAAGCTTTCTTT	CAARDRTEAFF
TRBV20-1	few	-	TRBJ1-3	TGCAGTGCTAGAGACTTAAGACAGCAAAACCCTGGAAACACCATATATTTT	CSARDLRQQNPGNTIYF
TRBV29-1	-	TRBD1	TRBJ2-2	TGCAGCGCGGGGTCCGACAGGGTCACCGGGGAGCTGTTTTTT	CSAGSDRVTGELFF
TRBV20-1	few	-	TRBJ2-6	TGCAGTGCTAGAGATACAGGGTTGGGCTCTGGGGCCAACGTCCTGACTTTC	CSARDTGLGSGANVLTF
TRBV3-1	few	-	TRBJ1-2	TGTGCCAGCAGCCCTCGGGGAGTGTCTAACTATGGCTACACCTTC	CASSPRGVSNYGYTF
TRBV7-2	many	-	TRBJ2-1	TGTGCCAGCAGCGGGGGGTACAATGAGCAGTTCTTC	CASSGGYNEQFF
TRBV11-2	-	-	TRBJ1-2	TGTGCCAGCAGCTTAGATCCAGGCTTCTATGGCTACACCTTC	CASSLDPGFYGYTF
TRBV28	-	-	TRBJ2-5	TGTGCCAGCGAGGGAGGCGATTTGGGCCAAGAGACCCAGTACTTC	CASEGGDLGQETQYF
TRBV6-5	-	-	TRBJ2-5	TGTGCCAGCGCGTTAAGAATGGCAACCCTTCAAGAGACCCAGTACTTC	CASALRMATLQETQYF
TRBV15	many	-	TRBJ2-2	TGTGCCACCAGCAAAGGGGCCGGGGAGCTGTTTTTT	CATSKGAGELFF
TRBV12-3/TRBV12-4	many	TRBD1	TRBJ2-1	TGTGCCAGCAGTTACAGGGGGCGCAATCCGTCTGCTGAGCAGTTCTTC	CASSYRGRNPSAEQFF
TRBV19	many	TRBD1	TRBJ1-2	TGTGCCAGTGCGACAGGGGGCAATGGCTACACCTTC	CASATGGNGYTF